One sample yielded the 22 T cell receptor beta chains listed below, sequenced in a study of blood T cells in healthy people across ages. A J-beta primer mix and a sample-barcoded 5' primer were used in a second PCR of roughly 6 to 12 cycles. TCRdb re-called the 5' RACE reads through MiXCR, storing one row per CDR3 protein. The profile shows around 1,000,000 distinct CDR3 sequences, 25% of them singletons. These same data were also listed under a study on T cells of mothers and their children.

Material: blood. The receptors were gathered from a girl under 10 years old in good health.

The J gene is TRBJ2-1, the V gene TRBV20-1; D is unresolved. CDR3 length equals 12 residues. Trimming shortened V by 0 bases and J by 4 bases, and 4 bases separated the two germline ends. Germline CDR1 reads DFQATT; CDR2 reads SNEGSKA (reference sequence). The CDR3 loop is CSARELYNEQFF. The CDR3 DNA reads TGCAGTGCTAGAGAACTTTACAATGAGCAGTTCTTC.

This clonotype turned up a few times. The CDR3 nucleotides read TGTGCCAGCAGCCGCCCCGGGCGGAGCTCCTACGAGCAGTACTTC. It yields the protein CASSRPGRSSYEQYF. This sequence joins TRBV5-6 and TRBJ2-7; no definite D call. The CDR3 runs 15 residues. Per the germline V gene, CDR1 is SGHDT and CDR2 is YYEEEE. V was shortened by 4 bases and J by 0 bases, with 14 bases between the two germline ends.

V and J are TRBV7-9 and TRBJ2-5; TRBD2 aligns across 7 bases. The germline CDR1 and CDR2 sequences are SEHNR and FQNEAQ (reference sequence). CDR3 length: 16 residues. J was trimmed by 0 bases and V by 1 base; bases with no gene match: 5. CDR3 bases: TGTGCCAGCAGCTTAGGTCCGGGAGGCAACCAAGAGACCCAGTACTTC. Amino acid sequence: CASSLGPGGNQETQYF.

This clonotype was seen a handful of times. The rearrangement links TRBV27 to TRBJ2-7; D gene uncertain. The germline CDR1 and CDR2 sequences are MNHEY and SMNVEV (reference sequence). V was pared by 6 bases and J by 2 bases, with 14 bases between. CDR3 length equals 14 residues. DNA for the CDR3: TGTGCCAGCAGACCTTTGGATCTGCCCTACGAGCAGTACTTC. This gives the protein CASRPLDLPYEQYF.

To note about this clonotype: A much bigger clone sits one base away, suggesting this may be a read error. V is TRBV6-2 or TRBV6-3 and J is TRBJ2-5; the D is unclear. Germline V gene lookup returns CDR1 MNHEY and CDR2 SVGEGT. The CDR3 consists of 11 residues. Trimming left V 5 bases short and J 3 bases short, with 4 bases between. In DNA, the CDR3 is TGTGCCAGCAGTAACGAAGAGACCCAGTACTTC. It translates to CASSNEETQYF.

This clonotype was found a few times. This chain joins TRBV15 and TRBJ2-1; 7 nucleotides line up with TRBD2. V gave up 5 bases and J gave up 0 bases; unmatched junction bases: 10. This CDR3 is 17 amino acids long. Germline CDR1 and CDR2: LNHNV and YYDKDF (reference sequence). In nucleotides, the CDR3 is TGTGCCACCAGCGCCCCGGGAGGCGTTAGCTCCTACAATGAGCAGTTCTTC. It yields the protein CATSAPGGVSSYNEQFF.

The CDR3 DNA sequence: TGTGCCAGCATCGGACAGGGAAGAGATGAGCAGTTCTTC. Translated: CASIGQGRDEQFF. V usage is TRBV28 and J usage is TRBJ2-1; TRBD1 matches 8 bases. This CDR3 has 13 amino acids. Germline V gene data show CDR1 as MDHEN and CDR2 as SYDVKM. The junction had 7 bases not matched to a gene; V was cut back by 7 bases and J by 8 bases.

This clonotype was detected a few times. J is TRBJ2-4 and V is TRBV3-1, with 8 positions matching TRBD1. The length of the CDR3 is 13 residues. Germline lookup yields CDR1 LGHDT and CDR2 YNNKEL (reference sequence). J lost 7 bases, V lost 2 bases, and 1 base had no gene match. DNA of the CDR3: TGTGCCAGCAGCCAAAGACAGGGGAACATTCAGTACTTC. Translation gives CASSQRQGNIQYF.

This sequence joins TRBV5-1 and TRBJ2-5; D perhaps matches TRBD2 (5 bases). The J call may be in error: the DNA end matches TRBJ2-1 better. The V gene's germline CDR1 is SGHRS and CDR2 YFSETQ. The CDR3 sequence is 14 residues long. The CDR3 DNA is TGCGCCAGCAGCTTGGCGGGGTCCCCCAATGAGCAGTTCTTC. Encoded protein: CASSLAGSPNEQFF.

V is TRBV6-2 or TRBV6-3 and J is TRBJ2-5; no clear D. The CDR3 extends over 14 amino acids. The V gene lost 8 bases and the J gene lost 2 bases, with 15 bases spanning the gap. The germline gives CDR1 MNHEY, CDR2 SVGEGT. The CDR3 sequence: CASCRGGIQETQYF. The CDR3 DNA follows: TGTGCCAGCTGTAGAGGCGGAATTCAAGAGACCCAGTACTTC.

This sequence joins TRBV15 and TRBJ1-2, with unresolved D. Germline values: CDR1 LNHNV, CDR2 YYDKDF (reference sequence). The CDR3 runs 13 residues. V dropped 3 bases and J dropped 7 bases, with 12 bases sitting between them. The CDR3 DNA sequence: TGTGCCACCAGCAGGGTAGCACCCCTTGGCTACACCTTC. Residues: CATSRVAPLGYTF.

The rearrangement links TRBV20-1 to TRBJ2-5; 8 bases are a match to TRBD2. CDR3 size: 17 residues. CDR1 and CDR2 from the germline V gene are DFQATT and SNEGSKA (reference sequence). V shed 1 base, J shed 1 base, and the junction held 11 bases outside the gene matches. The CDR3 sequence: CSARGRQAGGFQETQYF. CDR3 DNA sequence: TGCAGTGCTAGAGGTCGCCAGGCGGGGGGATTCCAAGAGACCCAGTACTTC.

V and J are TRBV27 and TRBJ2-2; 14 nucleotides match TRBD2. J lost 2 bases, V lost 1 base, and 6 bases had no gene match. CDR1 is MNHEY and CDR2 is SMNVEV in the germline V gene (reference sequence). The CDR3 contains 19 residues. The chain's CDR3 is CASSLLRGLAGANTGELFF. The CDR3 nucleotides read TGTGCCAGCAGTTTATTGAGGGGACTAGCGGGGGCCAACACCGGGGAGCTGTTTTTT.

The CDR3 DNA reads TGTGCCAGCAGCCAAGAGGCCAGGGGAGAGACCCAGTACTTC. Translating it yields CASSQEARGETQYF. This chain joins TRBV3-1 and TRBJ2-5, with D perhaps TRBD1 (6 bases). Trimming took 0 bases from V and 4 from J, leaving 9 bases between them. CDR1 is LGHDT and CDR2 is YNNKEL in the germline V gene (reference sequence). The CDR3 has 14 residues.

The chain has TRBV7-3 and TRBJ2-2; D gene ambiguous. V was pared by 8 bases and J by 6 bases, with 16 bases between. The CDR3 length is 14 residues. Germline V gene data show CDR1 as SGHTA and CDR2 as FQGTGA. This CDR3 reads CASGRSLLPGELFF. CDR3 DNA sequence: TGTGCCAGCGGTCGGAGCTTACTCCCCGGGGAGCTGTTTTTT.

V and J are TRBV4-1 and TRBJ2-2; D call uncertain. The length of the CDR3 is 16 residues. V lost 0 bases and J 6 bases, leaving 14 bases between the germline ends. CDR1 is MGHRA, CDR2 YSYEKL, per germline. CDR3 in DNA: TGCGCCAGCAGCCAAGAGGGTTTGGGTCAGCCCGGGGAGCTGTTTTTT. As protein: CASSQEGLGQPGELFF.

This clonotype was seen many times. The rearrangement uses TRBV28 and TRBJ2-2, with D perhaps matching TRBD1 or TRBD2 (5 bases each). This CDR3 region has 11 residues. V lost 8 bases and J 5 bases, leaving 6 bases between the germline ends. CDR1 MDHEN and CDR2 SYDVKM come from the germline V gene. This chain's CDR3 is CASGGTGELFF. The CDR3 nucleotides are TGTGCCAGCGGGGGAACCGGGGAGCTGTTTTTT.

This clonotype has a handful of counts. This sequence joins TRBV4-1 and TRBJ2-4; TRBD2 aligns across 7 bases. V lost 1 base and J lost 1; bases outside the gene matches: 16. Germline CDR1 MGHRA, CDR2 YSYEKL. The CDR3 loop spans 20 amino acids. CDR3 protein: CASSQGDGGSGSRAKNIQYF. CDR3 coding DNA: TGCGCCAGCAGCCAAGGGGACGGCGGGAGCGGTTCCAGGGCCAAAAACATTCAGTACTTC.

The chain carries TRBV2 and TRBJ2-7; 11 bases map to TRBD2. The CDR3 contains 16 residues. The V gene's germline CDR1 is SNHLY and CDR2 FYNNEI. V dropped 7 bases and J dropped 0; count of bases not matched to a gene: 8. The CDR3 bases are TGTGCCAGCACTCCTAGCGGGAGGCTGAGCTCCTACGAGCAGTACTTC. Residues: CASTPSGRLSSYEQYF.

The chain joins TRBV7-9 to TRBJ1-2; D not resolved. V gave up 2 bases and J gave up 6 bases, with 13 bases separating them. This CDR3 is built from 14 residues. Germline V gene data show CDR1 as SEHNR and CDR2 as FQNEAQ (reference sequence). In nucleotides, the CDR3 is TGTGCCAGCAGCTTACTCGGAGGGTCGAATGGCTACACCTTC. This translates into CASSLLGGSNGYTF.

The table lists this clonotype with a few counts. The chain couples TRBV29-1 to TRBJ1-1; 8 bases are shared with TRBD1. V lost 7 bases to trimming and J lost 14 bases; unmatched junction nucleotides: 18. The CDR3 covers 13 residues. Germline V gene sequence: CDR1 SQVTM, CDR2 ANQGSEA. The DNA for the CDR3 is TGCAGCGGGCGAACCGTCCTGACAGGGGCGGCCTTCTTT. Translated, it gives CSGRTVLTGAAFF. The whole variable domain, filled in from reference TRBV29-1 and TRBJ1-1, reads SAVISQKPSRDICQRGTSLTIQCQVDSQVTMMFWYRQQPGQSLTLIATANQGSEATYESGFVIDKFPISRPNLTFSTLTVSNMSPEDSSIYLCSGRTVLTGAAFFGQGTRLTVV.

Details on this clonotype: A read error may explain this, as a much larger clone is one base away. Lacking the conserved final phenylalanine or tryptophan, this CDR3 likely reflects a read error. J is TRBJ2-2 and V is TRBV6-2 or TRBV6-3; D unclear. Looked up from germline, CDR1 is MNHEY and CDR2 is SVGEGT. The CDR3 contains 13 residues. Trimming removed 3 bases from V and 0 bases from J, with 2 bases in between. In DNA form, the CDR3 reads TGTGCCAGCAGTTATACGAACACCGGGGAGCTGTTTTCT. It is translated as CASSYTNTGELFS.